The 7 T cell receptor beta chains below come from one sample, sequenced in a study of cytomegalovirus exposure and HLA in healthy donors. Researchers ran the PCR with 60 Vbeta and 13 Jbeta primers. TCRdb's table, derived via immunoSEQ multiplex PCR, lists solely in-frame clones and lacks some. The sample has 89,000 or so clones, more than 60% seen once. What was sequenced was PBMCs. Source of these receptors: a man aged 18 to 29 in good health and CMV-seropositive.

V usage is TRBV10-2 and J usage is TRBJ2-4, with D perhaps TRBD2 (6 bases). Germline lookup yields CDR1 WSHSY and CDR2 SAAADI. With 6 bases removed from V and 7 bases from J, the gap between germline ends came to 16 bases. The length of the CDR3 is 14 residues. The CDR3: CASSPVGGGNIQYF. As DNA, the CDR3 is TGCGCCAGCAGCCCCGTGGGTGGGGGGAACATTCAGTACTTC.

The rearrangement links TRBV25-1 to TRBJ2-3; TRBD2 aligns across 10 bases. Trimming at V came to 4 bases and at J to 2 bases, leaving 6 bases not matched to a gene. The CDR3 loop spans 16 amino acids. Looked up from germline, CDR1 is MGHDK and CDR2 is SYGVNS. In DNA form, the CDR3 reads TGTGCCAGCAGTGGAGCCACTAGCGGGGCCACAGATACGCAGTATTTT. It translates to CASSGATSGATDTQYF.

The chain uses TRBV27 and TRBJ2-3; D is uncertain. This CDR3 contains 12 residues. CDR1 and CDR2 (germline): MNHEY, SMNVEV (reference sequence). With 6 bases removed from V and 4 bases from J, the gap between germline ends came to 8 bases. This chain's CDR3 is CASSPISDTQYF. CDR3 in DNA: TGTGCCAGCAGCCCTATTTCAGATACGCAGTATTTT.

The rearrangement joins TRBV30 to TRBJ2-3; a weak D match, TRBD2 (5 bases). The CDR3 totals 15 residues. V gave up 6 bases and J gave up 1 base, with 17 bases separating them. CDR1 is GTSNPN and CDR2 is SVGIG in the germline V gene (reference sequence). Here the CDR3 reads CACGRGFRGTDTQYF. DNA of the CDR3: TGTGCCTGCGGCCGGGGTTTCCGAGGCACAGATACGCAGTATTTT.

The V and J genes are TRBV6-5 and TRBJ2-7, with 9 bases fitting TRBD1. Germline CDR1 is MNHEY and CDR2 is SVGAGI. The V gene end was trimmed by 5 bases and the J gene end by 1 base; junction bases not matched to a gene: 6. The CDR3 spans 15 residues. The CDR3 protein is CASSRTGTGSYEQYF. Here the CDR3 DNA reads TGTGCCAGCAGTCGAACCGGGACAGGGTCCTACGAGCAGTACTTC.

The chain carries TRBV30 and TRBJ1-6, with 7 bases identical to TRBD1. The CDR3 consists of 14 residues. In germline, CDR1 is GTSNPN, CDR2 SVGIG (reference sequence). V gave up 4 bases and J gave up 7 bases; unmatched junction bases: 7. The CDR3 here is CAWTLAGGNSPLHF. CDR3 sequence (DNA): TGTGCCTGGACCTTGGCAGGGGGGAATTCACCCCTCCACTTT.

The DNA of the CDR3 is TGTGCCAGCAGCGCTCCGGGACATGGGCTCTATGGCTACACCTTC. Amino acid sequence: CASSAPGHGLYGYTF. This chain connects TRBV5-8 to TRBJ1-2; TRBD1 is a possible D gene (6 bases). Trimming cost V 4 bases and J 4 bases, with 17 bases left between them. Germline V gene lookup returns CDR1 SGHTS and CDR2 YDEGEE. This CDR3 comprises 15 residues.